This T cell receptor beta chain was found in a study of tumor and adjacent non-tumor tissue in lung cancer. Study context: Histology: about a dozen adenocarcinoma, a couple of squamous cell carcinoma, 1 small cell lung cancer. Study conclusions and caveats: Compared with tumor, normal lung showed significantly lower TCR diversity. Tumor TCR diversity, when higher, was linked to shorter survival.

RNA was extracted from bulk tissue without any cell sorting. Comment on this clonotype: Its antigen remains unknown.

Trimming took off 7 bases at V and 3 bases at J, with 21 bases between the two ends. The germline CDR1 and CDR2 sequences are SGHDT and YYEEEE. This CDR3 is 16 amino acids long. Three rounds of nested PCR, following a modified ARM-PCR protocol, produced the TCRbeta library. One entry per CDR3 protein results from TCRdb running MiXCR on the multiplex PCR reads. Of under 140,000 distinct CDR3 sequences in the sample, about 87% are singletons; the top ten hold approximately 22%. The sequencing input was lung tumor tissue. The chain is built from TRBV5-6 and TRBJ2-3; a weak D match, TRBD1 (6 bases). This sequence was found in a man in his 70s with non-small cell lung cancer. The CDR3 coding sequence is TGTGCCAGCGATCACCAGGGGATGGGGAGAACAGATACGCAGTATTTT. This sequence encodes CASDHQGMGRTDTQYF.